The TCR beta chain described here comes from a study of T cells in Graves' hyperthyroidism and ophthalmopathy. RNA transcripts gave rise to amplified TCR beta CDR3 regions. With the HTBI primer set, the TCR CDR3 went through a first round of RT-PCR. Each CDR3 protein gets one entry after TCRdb re-called the multiplex PCR reads with MiXCR. The table shows 500,000 to 600,000 distinct CDR3 sequences, with just over 45% occurring only once. There are many counts of this clonotype. This CDR3 is built from 11 residues. Germline lookup yields CDR1 SNHLY and CDR2 FYNNEI. The junction had 3 bases not matched to a gene; V was cut back by 9 bases and J by 6 bases. Hyperthyroidism had been newly diagnosed in patients aged 18 to 65, and its duration was under 2 months.

This clonotype was sampled from a woman in her late teens or twenties with Graves' hyperthyroidism. V and J are TRBV2 and TRBJ1-2; 8 bases agree with TRBD1. Sequenced: peripheral blood or thyroid tissue (not recorded which). Written as DNA, the CDR3 is TGTGCCAGTCAGACAGGGGATGGCTACACCTTC. Amino acids: CASQTGDGYTF.